This is a list of T cell receptor beta chains from one sample in a study of cytomegalovirus exposure and HLA in healthy donors. Sequencing was performed with immunoSEQ multiplex PCR; in TCRdb, only in-frame clones are kept and a portion is missing. The sample has some 40,000 clones; over 70% are singletons. Sequenced sample: PBMCs. The receptors originated from a man younger than 40 in good health and CMV-seronegative. CDR3s include the opening cysteine and the closing phenylalanine or tryptophan. The D gene is left open where the match is weak. Where a row states a size, it is once, few, many or the class of an expanded clone; other rows omit it.

J gene: TRBJ1-5
V gene: TRBV6-1
clone size: NA
D gene: TRBD1
CDR3 DNA: TGTGCCAGCAGTGGAGGGACAGATAGCAATCAGCCCCAGCATTTT
CDR3 protein: CASSGGTDSNQPQHF

J gene: TRBJ2-3
V gene: TRBV10-3
clone size: NA
D gene: TRBD2
CDR3 DNA: TGTGCCATCAGGAGCGGGGACACAGATACGCAGTATTTT
CDR3 protein: CAIRSGDTDTQYF

J gene: TRBJ2-3
V gene: TRBV30
clone size: NA
D gene: NA
CDR3 DNA: TGTGCCTGGGGCGGGATGGATACGCAGTATTTT
CDR3 protein: CAWGGMDTQYF

J gene: TRBJ2-7
V gene: TRBV28
clone size: NA
D gene: TRBD1
CDR3 DNA: TGTGCCAGCAGGCCTACCATAATGACAGGGACCTACGAGCAGTACTTC
CDR3 protein: CASRPTIMTGTYEQYF

J gene: TRBJ1-5
V gene: TRBV7-2
clone size: NA
D gene: NA
CDR3 DNA: TGTGCCAGCAGCTTAGCGCGGGCCAGCAATCAGCCCCAGCATTTT
CDR3 protein: CASSLARASNQPQHF

J gene: TRBJ2-5
V gene: TRBV6-6
clone size: once
D gene: TRBD1
CDR3 DNA: TGTGCCAGCAGCGCCATGGACAGGACACCTTGGGAGACCCAGTACTTC
CDR3 protein: CASSAMDRTPWETQYF

J gene: TRBJ1-4
V gene: TRBV19
clone size: NA
D gene: TRBD1
CDR3 DNA: TGTGCCAGTACCCTGGTTACAGGGGGTGAAAAACTGTTTTTT
CDR3 protein: CASTLVTGGEKLFF

J gene: TRBJ1-5
V gene: TRBV9
clone size: NA
D gene: TRBD1
CDR3 DNA: TGTGCCAGCAGCACCCGACCCGGACAGGTAAGCGATCAGCCCCAGCATTTT
CDR3 protein: CASSTRPGQVSDQPQHF

J gene: TRBJ1-2
V gene: TRBV10-3
clone size: NA
D gene: NA
CDR3 DNA: TGTGCCATCAGTGAGGCAAGAAGAGGTTCGGACTATGGCTACACCTTC
CDR3 protein: CAISEARRGSDYGYTF

J gene: TRBJ1-3
V gene: TRBV28
clone size: NA
D gene: NA
CDR3 DNA: TGTGCCAGCACCGTAGACCCGGGGAGCGGTGGAAACACCATATATTTT
CDR3 protein: CASTVDPGSGGNTIYF

J gene: TRBJ1-2
V gene: TRBV2
clone size: NA
D gene: NA
CDR3 DNA: TGTGCCAGCAGGGAACCGGGACTGAAAAACTATGGCTACACCTTC
CDR3 protein: CASREPGLKNYGYTF

J gene: TRBJ1-1
V gene: TRBV27
clone size: NA
D gene: TRBD1
CDR3 DNA: TGTGCCAGCAGTTTATCGGGGACACAGGGGCGGAAAGGGACCACTGAAGCTTTCTTT
CDR3 protein: CASSLSGTQGRKGTTEAFF

J gene: TRBJ1-6
V gene: TRBV15
clone size: NA
D gene: NA
CDR3 DNA: TGTGCCACCGGCTCCCGCCCGGGGGTCATTAATTCACCCCTCCACTTT
CDR3 protein: CATGSRPGVINSPLHF

J gene: TRBJ2-1
V gene: TRBV5-4
clone size: NA
D gene: TRBD2
CDR3 DNA: TGTGCCAGCAGCGTAAGCGGGGGACCCTACAATGAGCAGTTCTTC
CDR3 protein: CASSVSGGPYNEQFF

J gene: TRBJ1-1
V gene: TRBV5-1
clone size: once
D gene: NA
CDR3 DNA: TGCGCCAGCAGCTTCGGCCGGGACACTGAAGCTTTCTTT
CDR3 protein: CASSFGRDTEAFF

J gene: TRBJ2-3
V gene: TRBV7-9
clone size: once
D gene: TRBD2
CDR3 DNA: TGTGCCAGCAGCCTACGGGGGGGGGCAGGGGACACAGATACGCAGTATTTT
CDR3 protein: CASSLRGGAGDTDTQYF

J gene: TRBJ2-3
V gene: TRBV27
clone size: NA
D gene: NA
CDR3 DNA: TGTGCCAGCAGTTTATTACAGGGCACAGATACGCAGTATTTT
CDR3 protein: CASSLLQGTDTQYF

J gene: TRBJ2-3
V gene: TRBV6-6
clone size: few
D gene: NA
CDR3 DNA: TGTGCCAGCTCGAGGGATGGCACAGATACGCAGTATTTT
CDR3 protein: CASSRDGTDTQYF

J gene: TRBJ2-5
V gene: TRBV5-6
clone size: NA
D gene: NA
CDR3 DNA: TGTGCCAGCACCAGGGTACAAGAGACCCAGTACTTC
CDR3 protein: CASTRVQETQYF

J gene: TRBJ2-1
V gene: TRBV27
clone size: NA
D gene: NA
CDR3 DNA: TGTGCCAGCAGTTTGGAGGGGGCGAATGAGCAGTTCTTC
CDR3 protein: CASSLEGANEQFF

J gene: TRBJ2-7
V gene: TRBV6-5
clone size: NA
D gene: TRBD2
CDR3 DNA: TGTGCCAGCAGTTACTCGCGCCCTAGCGGTGCCTACGAGCAGTACTTC
CDR3 protein: CASSYSRPSGAYEQYF

J gene: TRBJ2-2
V gene: TRBV5-1
clone size: NA
D gene: TRBD2
CDR3 DNA: TGCGCCAGCAGCTCCTGGACTAGCGGCACCGGGGAGCTGTTTTTT
CDR3 protein: CASSSWTSGTGELFF

J gene: TRBJ2-2
V gene: TRBV7-2
clone size: NA
D gene: NA
CDR3 DNA: TGTGCCAGCAGCTCACAGGCTATCACCGGGGAGCTGTTTTTT
CDR3 protein: CASSSQAITGELFF

J gene: TRBJ1-4
V gene: TRBV9
clone size: NA
D gene: TRBD1
CDR3 DNA: TGTGCCAGCAGTCCGAACGTTGGACAGGGGTTGGGAAAACTGTTTTTT
CDR3 protein: CASSPNVGQGLGKLFF

J gene: TRBJ2-1
V gene: TRBV25-1
clone size: NA
D gene: NA
CDR3 DNA: TGTGCCAGCAGTGAATATCCCGCCCCAGGGGTCTACAATGAGCAGTTCTTC
CDR3 protein: CASSEYPAPGVYNEQFF

J gene: TRBJ1-4
V gene: TRBV28
clone size: NA
D gene: TRBD1
CDR3 DNA: TGTGCCAGCAGTTCACCGGGACAGACCTCAACTAATGAAAAACTGTTTTTT
CDR3 protein: CASSSPGQTSTNEKLFF

J gene: TRBJ2-6
V gene: TRBV5-1
clone size: NA
D gene: NA
CDR3 DNA: TGCGCCAGCAGCACCCCCCAGGGCCCTAGGGCCAACGTCCTGACTTTC
CDR3 protein: CASSTPQGPRANVLTF

J gene: TRBJ1-5
V gene: TRBV28
clone size: NA
D gene: TRBD1
CDR3 DNA: TGTGCCAGCAGTTCCACCCTCGACAGGGGTCAGCCCCAGCATTTT
CDR3 protein: CASSSTLDRGQPQHF

J gene: TRBJ2-7
V gene: TRBV10-2
clone size: NA
D gene: NA
CDR3 DNA: TGCGCCAGCAGTGAGTCGAGATCGTACCCCTACGAGCAGTACTTC
CDR3 protein: CASSESRSYPYEQYF

J gene: TRBJ2-7
V gene: TRBV27
clone size: NA
D gene: NA
CDR3 DNA: TGTGCCAGCAGTTCTAATTCCCGTCCCTACGAGCAGTACTTC
CDR3 protein: CASSSNSRPYEQYF

J gene: TRBJ1-5
V gene: TRBV28
clone size: NA
D gene: NA
CDR3 DNA: TGTGCCAGCAGACCGGAGGCGGGTCAGCCCCAGCATTTT
CDR3 protein: CASRPEAGQPQHF

J gene: TRBJ2-1
V gene: TRBV6-1
clone size: NA
D gene: TRBD2
CDR3 DNA: TGTGCCAGCAGTGAAACAGTCGGGAGGGTGAGGGATGAGCAGTTCTTC
CDR3 protein: CASSETVGRVRDEQFF

J gene: TRBJ2-5
V gene: TRBV5-1
clone size: NA
D gene: NA
CDR3 DNA: TGCGCCAGCAGCTTGGGCGGACTGGAGACCCAGTACTTC
CDR3 protein: CASSLGGLETQYF

J gene: TRBJ2-7
V gene: TRBV5-1
clone size: few
D gene: TRBD1
CDR3 DNA: TGCGCCAGCAGCTTTTCCGGGACAGGGGACGAGCAGTACTTC
CDR3 protein: CASSFSGTGDEQYF

J gene: TRBJ2-7
V gene: TRBV27
clone size: once
D gene: TRBD1
CDR3 DNA: TGTGCCAGCAGTTTAAGTGGGACAGGTGCATTGACCTACGAGCAGTACTTC
CDR3 protein: CASSLSGTGALTYEQYF

J gene: TRBJ2-2
V gene: TRBV15
clone size: once
D gene: NA
CDR3 DNA: TGTGCCACCAGAAGGGGTTCGAACACCGGGGAGCTGTTTTTT
CDR3 protein: CATRRGSNTGELFF

J gene: TRBJ2-2
V gene: TRBV28
clone size: NA
D gene: NA
CDR3 DNA: TGTGCCAGCAGTTACCGGGGCACCGGGGAGCTGTTTTTT
CDR3 protein: CASSYRGTGELFF

J gene: TRBJ2-7
V gene: TRBV7-7
clone size: few
D gene: TRBD2
CDR3 DNA: TGTGCTAGCAGCCCTGTCCCTAGCGGGACCGAGCAGTACTTC
CDR3 protein: CASSPVPSGTEQYF

J gene: TRBJ2-3
V gene: TRBV7-9
clone size: NA
D gene: NA
CDR3 DNA: TGTGCCAGCAGCTTAGATCCTAGCACAGATACGCAGTATTTT
CDR3 protein: CASSLDPSTDTQYF

J gene: TRBJ1-4
V gene: TRBV4-2
clone size: NA
D gene: TRBD1
CDR3 DNA: TGTGCCAGCAGCCAAGAAGGGACAGGGGTTGATGAAAAACTGTTTTTT
CDR3 protein: CASSQEGTGVDEKLFF

J gene: TRBJ2-7
V gene: TRBV13
clone size: NA
D gene: TRBD1
CDR3 DNA: TGTGCCAGCAGCTTAGGCCCGACAGGGGACTACGAGCAGTACTTC
CDR3 protein: CASSLGPTGDYEQYF

J gene: TRBJ1-5
V gene: TRBV5-6
clone size: NA
D gene: TRBD1
CDR3 DNA: TGTGCCAGCGGATGGACAGGGGGGAGCAATCAGCCCCAGCATTTT
CDR3 protein: CASGWTGGSNQPQHF

J gene: TRBJ2-1
V gene: TRBV20-1
clone size: few
D gene: NA
CDR3 DNA: TGCAGTGCTAGTAGCGACAATGAGCAGTTCTTC
CDR3 protein: CSASSDNEQFF

J gene: TRBJ1-1
V gene: TRBV6-5
clone size: NA
D gene: NA
CDR3 DNA: TGTGCCAGCAGTTCTGGACAGACCTTGAACACTGAAGCTTTCTTT
CDR3 protein: CASSSGQTLNTEAFF

J gene: TRBJ2-3
V gene: TRBV29-1
clone size: NA
D gene: TRBD2
CDR3 DNA: TGCAGCGTTCCAAGGGGGGCGGGGGGGCGCGCAGATACGCAGTATTTT
CDR3 protein: CSVPRGAGGRADTQYF

J gene: TRBJ2-7
V gene: TRBV6-5
clone size: few
D gene: NA
CDR3 DNA: TGTGCCAGCAGTCAGACGACAGTTTCCTACGAGCAGTACTTC
CDR3 protein: CASSQTTVSYEQYF

J gene: TRBJ1-5
V gene: TRBV7-8
clone size: NA
D gene: NA
CDR3 DNA: TGTGCCAGCAGCGCACAACAGGGTAATAGCAATCAGCCCCAGCATTTT
CDR3 protein: CASSAQQGNSNQPQHF

J gene: TRBJ2-7
V gene: TRBV6-1
clone size: NA
D gene: TRBD1
CDR3 DNA: TGTGCCAGCAGCGTCAGGGGGTTCAACGAGCAGTACTTC
CDR3 protein: CASSVRGFNEQYF

J gene: TRBJ1-5
V gene: TRBV28
clone size: NA
D gene: TRBD1
CDR3 DNA: TGTGCCAGCAGTAGACAGGGGGGGGGTCAGCCCCAGCATTTT
CDR3 protein: CASSRQGGGQPQHF

J gene: TRBJ2-7
V gene: TRBV27
clone size: NA
D gene: TRBD1
CDR3 DNA: TGTGCCAGCAGTTTACAGCGACAGGGGGCAGACGAGCAGTACTTC
CDR3 protein: CASSLQRQGADEQYF

J gene: TRBJ1-5
V gene: TRBV7-9
clone size: NA
D gene: NA
CDR3 DNA: TGTGCCAGCAGCGAGGACTGGAGGGATCAGCCCCAGCATTTT
CDR3 protein: CASSEDWRDQPQHF

J gene: TRBJ2-7
V gene: TRBV21-1
clone size: NA
D gene: NA
CDR3 DNA: TGTGCCAGCAGCGCCCGACTAGCGCGGACCTACGAGCAGTACTTC
CDR3 protein: CASSARLARTYEQYF

J gene: TRBJ1-2
V gene: TRBV6-6
clone size: NA
D gene: NA
CDR3 DNA: TGTGCCAGCAGTGCACAGGGAAACTATGGCTACACCTTC
CDR3 protein: CASSAQGNYGYTF

J gene: TRBJ1-2
V gene: TRBV6-4
clone size: NA
D gene: NA
CDR3 DNA: TGTGCCAGCTCTGGGCAGGGGACTAACTATGGCTACACCTTC
CDR3 protein: CASSGQGTNYGYTF

J gene: TRBJ2-5
V gene: TRBV29-1
clone size: NA
D gene: TRBD1
CDR3 DNA: TGCAGCGTTTTCCCTGGGGGACAGGGGGCTTGGGAGACCCAGTACTTC
CDR3 protein: CSVFPGGQGAWETQYF

J gene: TRBJ1-1
V gene: TRBV19
clone size: NA
D gene: TRBD1
CDR3 DNA: TGTGCCAGTAGTCTCACAGGGGGCGACACTGAAGCTTTCTTT
CDR3 protein: CASSLTGGDTEAFF

J gene: TRBJ1-1
V gene: TRBV2
clone size: NA
D gene: TRBD1
CDR3 DNA: TGTGCCAGCAGTGAAGGCAGGGGGGCTGAAGCTTTCTTT
CDR3 protein: CASSEGRGAEAFF

J gene: TRBJ1-2
V gene: TRBV6-1
clone size: few
D gene: TRBD1
CDR3 DNA: TGTGCCAGCAGATCCGGGACAGCAGCTAACTATGGCTACACCTTC
CDR3 protein: CASRSGTAANYGYTF